The clone carrying this T cell receptor (beta chain) was seen a single time. Its specificity is not known. This same CDR3 is encoded by further DNA sequences in the sample. The data stem from a study of shared clonotypes between healthy human individuals. General study findings and limits: Having only a few donors restricted how much genetic and exposure-history diversity was captured.

Assay used: immunoSEQ multiplex PCR; TCRdb lists only in-frame clones, some missing. The sample holds about 2.2 million clones, 85% to 95% seen once. The CDR3 is 15 residues long. V shed 6 bases, J shed 0 bases, and the junction held 5 bases outside the gene matches. Germline CDR1 is SQVTM and CDR2 is ANQGSEA. Positively selected for CCR7, the CD45RO-negative cells used as naive CD8 cells excluded terminally differentiated effector memory CD45RA+ cells. J is TRBJ2-3 and V is TRBV29-1; 11 positions agree with TRBD2. Sequencing was carried out using naive CD8+ T cells from PBMCs. This sequence originates from a man aged 18 to 29 in good health. Some clones in this sample may be carry-over from other donors' samples. CDR3 loop: CSVGRTSGSTDTQYF. CDR3 DNA: TGCAGCGTCGGCCGGACTAGCGGGAGCACAGATACGCAGTATTTT.